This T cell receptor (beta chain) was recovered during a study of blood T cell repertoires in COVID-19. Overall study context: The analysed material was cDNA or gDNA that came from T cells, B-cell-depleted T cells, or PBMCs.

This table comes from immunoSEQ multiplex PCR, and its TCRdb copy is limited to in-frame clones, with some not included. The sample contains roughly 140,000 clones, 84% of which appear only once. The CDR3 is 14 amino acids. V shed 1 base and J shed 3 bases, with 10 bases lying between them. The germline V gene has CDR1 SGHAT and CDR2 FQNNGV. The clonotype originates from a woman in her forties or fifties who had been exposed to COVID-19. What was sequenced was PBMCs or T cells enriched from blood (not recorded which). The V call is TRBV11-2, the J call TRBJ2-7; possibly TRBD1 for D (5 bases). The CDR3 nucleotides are TGTGCCAGCAGCTTAGGGGCAAGGGGCTACGAGCAGTACTTC. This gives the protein CASSLGARGYEQYF.